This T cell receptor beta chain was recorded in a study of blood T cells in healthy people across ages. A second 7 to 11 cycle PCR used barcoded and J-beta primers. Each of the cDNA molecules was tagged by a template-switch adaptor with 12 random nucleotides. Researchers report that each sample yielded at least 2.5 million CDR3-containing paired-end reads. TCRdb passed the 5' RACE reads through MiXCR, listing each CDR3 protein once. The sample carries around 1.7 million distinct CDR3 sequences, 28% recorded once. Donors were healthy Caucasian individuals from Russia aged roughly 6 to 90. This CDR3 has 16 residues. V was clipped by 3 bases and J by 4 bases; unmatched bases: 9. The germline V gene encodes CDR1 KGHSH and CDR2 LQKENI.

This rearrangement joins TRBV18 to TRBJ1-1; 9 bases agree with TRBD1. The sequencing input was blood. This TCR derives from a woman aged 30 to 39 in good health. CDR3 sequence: CASSPRVGQGSTEAFF. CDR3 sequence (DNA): TGTGCCAGCTCACCCAGGGTAGGACAGGGGAGCACTGAAGCTTTCTTT. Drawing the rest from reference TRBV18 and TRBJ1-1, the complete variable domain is NAGVMQNPRHLVRRRGQEARLRCSPMKGHSHVYWYRQLPEEGLKFMVYLQKENIIDESGMPKERFSAEFPKEGPSILRIQQVVRGDSAAYFCASSPRVGQGSTEAFFGQGTRLTVV.